The TCR beta chain described here comes from a study of control samples from healthy donors and cancer patients. Sequencing was performed with immunoSEQ multiplex PCR; in TCRdb, only in-frame clones are kept and a portion is missing. The table includes around 30,000 clones, roughly 93% detected once. Trimming removed 8 bases at V and 9 bases at J, with 25 bases between. Germline assignment: CDR1 MDHEN and CDR2 SYDVKM. The CDR3 consists of 15 residues. This TCR derives from a man over 45 with lung cancer. The V gene is TRBV28, the J gene TRBJ1-1; the D gene is possibly TRBD1 (6 bases). The specimen sequenced was PBMCs. The CDR3 sequence is CASCALGQSRPKAFF. CDR3 DNA sequence: TGTGCCAGCTGTGCCCTCGGACAGAGTAGACCTAAAGCTTTCTTT. Together with reference TRBV28 and TRBJ1-1, the CDR3 gives the full variable domain: DVKVTQSSRYLVKRTGEKVFLECVQDMDHENMFWYRQDPGLGLRLIYFSYDVKMKEKGDIPEGYSVSREKKERFSLILESASTNQTSMYLCASCALGQSRPKAFFGQGTRLTVV.